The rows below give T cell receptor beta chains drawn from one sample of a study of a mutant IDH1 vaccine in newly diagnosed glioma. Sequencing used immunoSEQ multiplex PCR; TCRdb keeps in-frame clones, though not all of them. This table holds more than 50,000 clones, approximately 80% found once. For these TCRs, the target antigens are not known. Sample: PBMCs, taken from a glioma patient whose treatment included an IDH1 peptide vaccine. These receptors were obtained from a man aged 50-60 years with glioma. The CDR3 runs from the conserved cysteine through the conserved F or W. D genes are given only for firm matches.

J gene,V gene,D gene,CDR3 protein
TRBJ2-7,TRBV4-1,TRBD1,CASSRSPQGIEQYF
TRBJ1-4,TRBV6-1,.,CASSELGVKLFF
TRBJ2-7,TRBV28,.,CASSFGAGRKGSYEQYF
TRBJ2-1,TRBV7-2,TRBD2,CASSPAGGLTTEQFF
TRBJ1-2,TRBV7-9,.,CASSPGTSGIYGYTF
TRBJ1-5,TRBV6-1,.,CASSVEGPIVVSNQPQHF
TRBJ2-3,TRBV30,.,CAWSRTTSIRGGTDTQYF
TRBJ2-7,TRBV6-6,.,CASSSQPEQYF
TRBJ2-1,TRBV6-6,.,CASSDRNEQFF
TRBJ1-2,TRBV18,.,CASSPPSGDTVYGYTF
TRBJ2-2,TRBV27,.,CASTQVNTGELFF
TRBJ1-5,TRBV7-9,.,CASSRDISNQPQHF
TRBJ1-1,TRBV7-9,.,CASSSIGGRVGPEAFF
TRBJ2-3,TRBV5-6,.,CASSYYRRTDTQYF
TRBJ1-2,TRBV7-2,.,CASSSPGQTGGYTF
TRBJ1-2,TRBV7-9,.,CASAQFRGQDTF
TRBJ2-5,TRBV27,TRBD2,CASSEIAGAETQYF
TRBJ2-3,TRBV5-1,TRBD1,CASSSEGQAGGSDTQYF
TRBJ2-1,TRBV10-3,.,CAISELYNEQFF
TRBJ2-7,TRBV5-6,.,CASSLADLYEQYF
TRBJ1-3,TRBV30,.,CAWSAQRLDTIYF
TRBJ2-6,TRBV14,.,CASSQDARAGANVLTF
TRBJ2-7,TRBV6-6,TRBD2,CASSLGGIRDEQYF
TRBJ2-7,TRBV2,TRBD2,CASEGVPAGGGGPYEQYF
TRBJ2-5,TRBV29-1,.,CSVPLEGGTLGDYF
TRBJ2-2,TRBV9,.,CASSVGGSRTGELFF
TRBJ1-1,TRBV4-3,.,CASSHADRLGTEAFF
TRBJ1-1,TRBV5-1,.,CASSLTRTGDTEAFF